This T cell receptor beta chain was identified in a study of cytomegalovirus exposure and HLA in healthy donors. The PCR had 60 Vbeta and 13 Jbeta primers. Profiled with immunoSEQ multiplex PCR; TCRdb holds only in-frame clones, not every one. The data hold roughly 130,000 clones, with about 82% observed a single time. Germline loops: CDR1 KGHSH, CDR2 LQKENI. This CDR3 region has 14 residues. The V and J ends lost 0 bases and 2 bases respectively, with 8 bases between them. Donors counted as nominally healthy when sampled, yet unrecorded immune exposures were likely. The receptor was isolated from a boy aged 5-17 years in good health and CMV-seronegative. Specimen: PBMCs. This chain links TRBV18 with TRBJ2-7, with a tentative D call TRBD1 (6 bases). As DNA, the CDR3 is TGTGCCAGCTCACCACCGGGACAAGCCTACGAGCAGTACTTC. Translating it yields CASSPPGQAYEQYF.